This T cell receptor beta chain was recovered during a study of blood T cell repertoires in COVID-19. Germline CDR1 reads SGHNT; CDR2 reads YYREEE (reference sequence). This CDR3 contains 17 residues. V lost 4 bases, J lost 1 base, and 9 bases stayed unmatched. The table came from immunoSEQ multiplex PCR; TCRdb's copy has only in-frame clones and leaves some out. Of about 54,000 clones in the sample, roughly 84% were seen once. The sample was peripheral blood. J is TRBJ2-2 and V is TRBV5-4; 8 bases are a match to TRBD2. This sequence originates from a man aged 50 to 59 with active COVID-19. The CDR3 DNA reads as TGTGCCAGCAGCCGGGCACCCAGCGGGGGGAACACCGGGGAGCTGTTTTTT. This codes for CASSRAPSGGNTGELFF.